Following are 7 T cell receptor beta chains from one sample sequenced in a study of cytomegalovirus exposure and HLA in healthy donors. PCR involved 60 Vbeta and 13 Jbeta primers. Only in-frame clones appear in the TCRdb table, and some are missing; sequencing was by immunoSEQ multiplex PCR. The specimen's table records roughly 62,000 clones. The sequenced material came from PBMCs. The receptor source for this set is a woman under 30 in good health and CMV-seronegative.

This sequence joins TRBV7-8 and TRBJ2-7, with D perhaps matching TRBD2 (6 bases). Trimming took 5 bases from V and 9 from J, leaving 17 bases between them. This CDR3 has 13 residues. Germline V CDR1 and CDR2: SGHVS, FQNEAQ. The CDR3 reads CASSGIGRDWQYF. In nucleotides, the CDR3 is TGTGCCAGCAGCGGAATAGGGCGGGACTGGCAGTACTTC.

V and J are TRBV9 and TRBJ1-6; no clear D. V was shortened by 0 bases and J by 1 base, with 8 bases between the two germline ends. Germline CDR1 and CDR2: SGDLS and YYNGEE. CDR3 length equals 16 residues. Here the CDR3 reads CASSVGTGSYNSPLHF. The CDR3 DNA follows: TGTGCCAGCAGCGTAGGGACGGGGTCCTATAATTCACCCCTCCACTTT.

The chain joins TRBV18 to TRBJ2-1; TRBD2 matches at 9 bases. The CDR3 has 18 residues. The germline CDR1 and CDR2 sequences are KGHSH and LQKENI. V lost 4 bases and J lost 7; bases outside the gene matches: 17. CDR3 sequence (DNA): TGTGCCAGCTCACTTCTCTCCGCCTTGCGGGGGGGTGGAAATGAGCAGTTCTTC. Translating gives CASSLLSALRGGGNEQFF.

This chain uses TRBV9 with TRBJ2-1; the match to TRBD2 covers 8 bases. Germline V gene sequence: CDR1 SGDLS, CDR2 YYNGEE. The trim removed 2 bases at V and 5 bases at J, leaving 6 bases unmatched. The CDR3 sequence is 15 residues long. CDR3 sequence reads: CASSVDGRADNEQFF. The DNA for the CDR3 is TGTGCCAGCAGCGTTGACGGGAGGGCCGACAATGAGCAGTTCTTC.

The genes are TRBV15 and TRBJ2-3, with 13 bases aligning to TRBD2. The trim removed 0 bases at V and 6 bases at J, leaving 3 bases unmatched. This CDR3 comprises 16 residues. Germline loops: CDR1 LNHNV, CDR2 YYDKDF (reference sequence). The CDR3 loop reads CATSREGLAGMDTQYF. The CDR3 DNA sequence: TGTGCCACCAGCAGAGAGGGACTAGCGGGAATGGATACGCAGTATTTT.

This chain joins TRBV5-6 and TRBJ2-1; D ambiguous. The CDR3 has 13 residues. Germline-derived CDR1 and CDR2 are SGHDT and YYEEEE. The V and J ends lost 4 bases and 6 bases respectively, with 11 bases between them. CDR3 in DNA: TGTGCCAGCAGCCCAGGATTTCCCAATGAGCAGTTCTTC. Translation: CASSPGFPNEQFF. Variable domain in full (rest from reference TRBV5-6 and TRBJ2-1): DAGVTQSPTHLIKTRGQQVTLRCSPKSGHDTVSWYQQALGQGPQFIFQYYEEEERQRGNFPDRFSGHQFPNYSSELNVNALLLGDSALYLCASSPGFPNEQFFGPGTRLTVL.

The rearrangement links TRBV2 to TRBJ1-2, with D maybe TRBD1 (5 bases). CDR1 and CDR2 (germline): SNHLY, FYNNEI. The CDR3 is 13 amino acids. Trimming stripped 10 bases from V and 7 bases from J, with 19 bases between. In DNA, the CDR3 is TGTGCCACGACCCGACAGTTCCAGGGTGGCTACACCTTC. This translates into CATTRQFQGGYTF.